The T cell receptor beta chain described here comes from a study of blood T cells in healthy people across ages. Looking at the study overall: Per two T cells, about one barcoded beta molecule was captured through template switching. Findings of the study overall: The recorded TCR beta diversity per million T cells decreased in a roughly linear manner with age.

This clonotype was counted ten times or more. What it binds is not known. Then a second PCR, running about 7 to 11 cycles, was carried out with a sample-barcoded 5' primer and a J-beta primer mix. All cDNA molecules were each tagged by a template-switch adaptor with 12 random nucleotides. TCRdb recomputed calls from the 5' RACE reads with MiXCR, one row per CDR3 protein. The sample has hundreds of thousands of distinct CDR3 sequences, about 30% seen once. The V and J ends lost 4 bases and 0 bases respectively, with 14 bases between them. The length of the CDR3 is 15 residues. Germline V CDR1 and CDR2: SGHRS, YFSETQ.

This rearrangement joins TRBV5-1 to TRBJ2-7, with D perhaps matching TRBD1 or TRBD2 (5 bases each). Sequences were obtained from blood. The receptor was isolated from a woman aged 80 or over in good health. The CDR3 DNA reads TGCGCCAGCAGCCCCGAGGGGATCCCCTCCTACGAGCAGTACTTC. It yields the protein CASSPEGIPSYEQYF.